This record covers a single T cell receptor beta chain. This specimen comes from a study of blood T cell repertoires in COVID-19. Study-level background: Donors in the United States, Italy and Spain gave samples during acute or convalescent COVID-19. Sources were T cells, B-cell-depleted T cells, or PBMCs; the material itself was cDNA or gDNA.

In the original workflow: Reference gene primer amplification in the assay estimated nucleated cell counts. Some clones are missing from TCRdb's copy, which holds only in-frame ones; the method was immunoSEQ multiplex PCR. For V, J and clone size, that table is used; D and trimming come from the DNA. The sample comprises 100,000 to 150,000 clones, 80% to 90% of which are singletons, and 25% to 30% rests with the top ten. V gave up 2 bases and J gave up 15 bases; unmatched junction bases: 9. Germline CDR1 is LGHDT and CDR2 is YNNKEL (reference sequence). The CDR3 runs 13 residues. Sequenced: peripheral blood. This TCR was recovered from a man in his 70s with active or convalescent COVID-19. V usage is TRBV3-1 (or the pseudogene TRBV3-2) and J usage is TRBJ2-1; 8 positions agree with TRBD2. The DNA for the CDR3 is TGTGCCAGCAGCCAAACCGGGACTAGGAGAATGTTCTTC. Its translation is CASSQTGTRRMFF.